Reported below is one TCR beta chain. Its antigen remains unidentified. These data come from a study of T cell responses to AZD1222 COVID-19 vaccine. Whole-study context: Doses given second, at about 4 or about 12 weeks, were pooled.

The repertoire was sequenced with immunoSEQ multiplex PCR; TCRdb's copy has only in-frame clones and lacks some. The sample lists some 150,000 clones, around 90% seen once, with approximately 1.6% in the top ten. Points from the study as a whole: Spike regions recognized by vaccine-associated CD4 TCRs spanned the protein, led by 160-218 and 743-854. Nearly half of spike-specific TCRs reportedly target variant regions that are unmutated in the B.1.351 and B.1.1.7 variants.

Germline V gives CDR1 MNHEY, CDR2 SVGAGI. Losses at the gene ends were 6 bases for V and 2 bases for J; bases not matched to a gene: 6. The length of the CDR3 is 15 residues. Specimen: peripheral blood, collected on day 0 of AZD1222 vaccination. The chain employs TRBV6-5 and TRBJ1-5; the match to TRBD1 covers 8 bases. The receptor comes from an adult in good health. The CDR3 nucleotides are TGTGCCAGCAGGGGACAGGCGGGTGGCAATCAGCCCCAGCATTTT. The encoded protein is CASRGQAGGNQPQHF.